These 5 T cell receptor beta chains originate from one sample sequenced in a study of response to subunit inactivated influenza vaccine. TCRdb independently ran MiXCR on the RT-PCR reads; one entry per CDR3 protein. The data contain a few hundred thousand distinct CDR3 sequences, around 15% of them singletons. Sequenced material: PBMCs from blood, taken about 12 days after vaccination. These receptors all come from a man aged 45-65 years who received an inactivated influenza vaccine.

This clonotype has a handful of counts. The rearrangement uses TRBV7-8 and TRBJ2-3; TRBD2 might be the D (6 bases). CDR3 length: 17 residues. The germline CDR1 and CDR2 sequences are SGHVS and FQNEAQ. Trimming pared 5 bases from V and 2 bases from J, leaving 20 bases between. The CDR3 DNA follows: TGTGCCAGCAGCCGAACGACTAGTTTACCCCCCACAGATACGCAGTATTTT. Its protein is CASSRTTSLPPTDTQYF.

In this sample, this clonotype turned up a few times. The gene calls are TRBV7-8 and TRBJ2-7, with TRBD2 as a possible D gene (6 bases). This CDR3 contains 14 residues. Germline CDR1 reads SGHVS; CDR2 reads FQNEAQ. V shed 4 bases and J shed 1 base, with 11 bases lying between them. Written as DNA, the CDR3 is TGTGCCAGCAGCTCCCAGAGCGGGTCCTACGAGCAGTACTTC. Its translation: CASSSQSGSYEQYF.

This clonotype appeared a few times. The rearrangement uses TRBV5-1 and TRBJ2-3; 11 bases are shared with TRBD2. V lost 3 bases, J lost 3 bases, and 6 bases stayed unmatched. From germline, CDR1 is SGHRS and CDR2 YFSETQ. This CDR3 region has 16 residues. CDR3 protein: CASSSGLAGMTDTQYF. CDR3 DNA sequence: TGCGCCAGCAGCTCAGGACTAGCGGGTATGACAGATACGCAGTATTTT.

This clonotype showed up many times. The chain has TRBV12-3 or TRBV12-4 and TRBJ1-1, with 7 bases lining up with TRBD1. V dropped 5 bases and J dropped 10; count of bases not matched to a gene: 4. The CDR3 is made up of 11 amino acids. This CDR3 is CASSRQGGAFF. CDR3 nucleotides: TGTGCCAGCAGTAGACAGGGAGGAGCTTTCTTT.

This clonotype was detected many times. J is TRBJ1-1 and V is TRBV6-2 or TRBV6-3; TRBD1 matches 7 bases. V gave up 7 bases and J gave up 1 base; unmatched junction bases: 6. The CDR3 length is 14 residues. CDR1 is MNHEY and CDR2 is SVGEGT in the germline V gene. For the CDR3, the DNA is TGTGCCAGCATCTCGGGACAGACGAACACTGAAGCTTTCTTT. It specifies CASISGQTNTEAFF.